The 26 T cell receptor beta chains below all came from one sample that was sequenced in a study of regulatory T cells in long-lasting Graves disease. Researchers made TCR beta libraries by using iRepertoire HTBI primers and running Arm-PCR on CDR3 regions. TCRdb reanalysed the multiplex PCR reads using MiXCR and keeps one entry per CDR3 protein. The table lists 370,000 or so distinct CDR3 sequences, roughly 17% of them singletons. Time point noted: newly diagnosed GD, antithyroid drugs for less than 3 months. PBMCs were the source of the RNA used for TCR sequencing. The data were also submitted as part of a second study, on T cells in Graves' hyperthyroidism and ophthalmopathy.

Here the sequenced sample was peripheral blood mononuclear cells (PBMCs), taken at new diagnosis, from a patient treated with antithyroid drugs. These receptors all come from a woman aged 18-29 years with Graves disease.

Many counts were recorded for this clonotype. This chain links TRBV7-3 with TRBJ2-3, with 8 nucleotides matching TRBD2. From germline, CDR1 is SGHTA and CDR2 FQGTGA. The CDR3 has 14 residues. V trimming: 4 bases; J trimming: 4 bases; junction bases outside the gene matches: 4. The CDR3 bases are TGTGCCAGCAGCTCCGGGAGGGCCCCAGATACGCAGTATTTT. It translates to CASSSGRAPDTQYF.

The chain has TRBV20-1 and TRBJ2-3, with D hard to call. Germline assignment: CDR1 DFQATT and CDR2 SNEGSKA (reference sequence). V was trimmed by 6 bases and J by 2 bases, leaving 9 bases between them. This CDR3 comprises 12 residues. CDR3 nucleotides: TGCAGTGCCCGTCCAACCACAGATACGCAGTATTTT. Its protein is CSARPTTDTQYF.

This clonotype appeared a single time. This chain connects TRBV4-1 to TRBJ1-6, with 7 positions matching TRBD1. Trimming took 1 base from V and 8 from J; bases not matched to a gene: 2. There are 14 residues in the CDR3. CDR1 is MGHRA, CDR2 YSYEKL, per germline. The CDR3 region is CASSQGDSYSPLHF. The CDR3 DNA reads TGCGCCAGCAGCCAAGGGGACAGTTATTCACCCCTCCACTTT.

This rearrangement joins TRBV4-1 to TRBJ1-2; TRBD1 matches 8 bases. CDR1 is MGHRA and CDR2 is YSYEKL in the germline V gene. V gave up 0 bases and J gave up 1 base; unmatched junction bases: 4. This CDR3 comprises 16 residues. CDR3 nucleotides: TGCGCCAGCAGCCAAGAACAGGGGGGATATAACTATGGCTACACCTTC. It translates to CASSQEQGGYNYGYTF.

The rearrangement links TRBV4-1 to TRBJ1-2; a weak D match, TRBD1 (5 bases). Germline CDR1 MGHRA, CDR2 YSYEKL. Trimming took 4 bases from V and 4 from J, leaving 16 bases between them. This CDR3 contains 15 residues. CDR3 coding DNA: TGCGCCAGCAGCCCAGGGCCTGGGCTCCTCTATGGCTACACCTTC. Protein sequence: CASSPGPGLLYGYTF.

The chain links TRBV5-1 to TRBJ2-7; a possible D gene is TRBD1 (6 bases). CDR3 length: 13 amino acids. Between the trimmed V and J ends, which lost 0 bases and 7 bases, there was a span of 11 bases. Germline-derived CDR1 and CDR2 are SGHRS and YFSETQ. The CDR3 reads CASSLEGVGEQYF. CDR3 nucleotides: TGCGCCAGCAGCTTGGAGGGGGTAGGAGAGCAGTACTTC.

In its sample, this clonotype was seen many times. This chain connects TRBV5-1 to TRBJ2-1; 12 positions match TRBD2. V lost 0 bases to trimming and J lost 2 bases; unmatched junction nucleotides: 6. The CDR3 extends over 18 amino acids. CDR1 and CDR2 (germline): SGHRS, YFSETQ. This CDR3 reads CASSLGLAGVGTYNEQFF. The CDR3 bases are TGCGCCAGCAGCTTGGGACTAGCGGGAGTAGGAACCTACAATGAGCAGTTCTTC.

This clonotype was recorded many times. The chain couples TRBV18 to TRBJ1-5, with 7 bases aligning to TRBD1. V was clipped by 3 bases and J by 2 bases; unmatched bases: 4. Germline-derived CDR1 and CDR2 are KGHSH and LQKENI. The CDR3 consists of 15 residues. The CDR3 DNA reads as TGTGCCAGCTCACCTAGGGGGCCGGGCAATCAGCCCCAGCATTTT. Its protein is CASSPRGPGNQPQHF. Complete variable domain (other parts from reference TRBV18 and TRBJ1-5): NAGVMQNPRHLVRRRGQEARLRCSPMKGHSHVYWYRQLPEEGLKFMVYLQKENIIDESGMPKERFSAEFPKEGPSILRIQQVVRGDSAAYFCASSPRGPGNQPQHFGDGTRLSIL.

In regard to this clonotype: A much larger clone lies one base from this, so it may be a read error. The gene calls are TRBV3-1 and TRBJ2-5; 8 bases map to TRBD2. The CDR3 runs 14 residues. V was clipped by 5 bases and J by 5 bases; unmatched bases: 7. The germline gives CDR1 LGHDT, CDR2 YNNKEL (reference sequence). DNA of the CDR3: TGTGCCAGCAGCGTTCCGGGAGGGCATGAGACCCAGTACTTC. Its protein product is CASSVPGGHETQYF.

The rearrangement uses TRBV6-1 and TRBJ2-3; 10 nucleotides line up with TRBD2. From germline, CDR1 is MNHNS and CDR2 SASEGT. The CDR3 extends over 15 amino acids. The ends lost 6 bases at V and 5 bases at J; junction bases unmatched: 8. The CDR3 region has the DNA TGTGCCAGCAGGTCAGCGGGAGGGCCGTTAGATACGCAGTATTTT. As protein: CASRSAGGPLDTQYF.

V gene TRBV5-8 combines with J gene TRBJ2-3, with D maybe TRBD1 (6 bases). V gave up 5 bases and J gave up 10 bases, with 14 bases separating them. Looked up from germline, CDR1 is SGHTS and CDR2 is YDEGEE. This CDR3 spans 12 amino acids. CDR3 in amino acids: CASRPGDRAQYF. The CDR3 nucleotides read TGTGCCAGCAGGCCAGGGGATCGGGCGCAGTATTTT. Combining the CDR3 with reference TRBV5-8 and TRBJ2-3 gives the whole variable domain EAGVTQSPTHLIKTRGQQATLRCSPISGHTSVYWYQQALGLGLQFLLWYDEGEERNRGNFPPRFSGRQFPNYSSELNVNALELEDSALYLCASRPGDRAQYFGPGTRLTVL.

This clonotype was recorded at least ten times. The genes are TRBV18 and TRBJ2-7, with no clear D. The V end lost 3 bases, the J end lost 2 bases, and 14 bases lay between the germline ends. The germline CDR1 and CDR2 sequences are KGHSH and LQKENI. The CDR3 loop spans 15 amino acids. For the CDR3, the DNA is TGTGCCAGCTCACCGTGGGCCGTTCTAGCCTACGAGCAGTACTTC. This codes for CASSPWAVLAYEQYF.

Ten or more counts support this clonotype. The rearrangement uses TRBV7-8 and TRBJ2-2; 7 bases match TRBD2. CDR1 SGHVS and CDR2 FQNEAQ come from the germline V gene. The CDR3 totals 16 residues. Germline trimming cut 4 bases from V and 4 bases from J; bases unmatched to any gene: 9. This CDR3 reads CASSSRRELGTGELFF. In nucleotides, the CDR3 is TGTGCCAGCAGCTCGCGGCGGGAGCTAGGCACCGGGGAGCTGTTTTTT.

The chain uses TRBV25-1 and TRBJ1-2; the match to TRBD1 covers 7 bases. The length of the CDR3 is 16 residues. CDR1 is MGHDK and CDR2 is SYGVNS in the germline V gene. The ends lost 2 bases at V and 1 base at J; junction bases unmatched: 7. As DNA, the CDR3 is TGTGCCAGCAGTGAACCCGGGACAGAACATAACTATGGCTACACCTTC. This codes for CASSEPGTEHNYGYTF.

This clonotype was observed at least ten times. V and J are TRBV14 and TRBJ2-6; 11 bases fit TRBD1. V lost 4 bases and J lost 8; bases outside the gene matches: 4. There are 15 residues in the CDR3. CDR1 and CDR2 from the germline V gene are SGHDN and FVKESK. In nucleotides, the CDR3 is TGTGCCAGCAGCCGAGGGACAGGGGGGACCAACGTCCTGACTTTC. Translation gives CASSRGTGGTNVLTF.

This clonotype appeared many times. CDR3 loop: CASSLGTYSNQPQHF. CDR3 sequence (DNA): TGTGCCAGCAGCTTAGGGACATATAGCAATCAGCCCCAGCATTTT. J is TRBJ1-5 and V is TRBV11-2; D is perhaps TRBD1 (5 bases). The CDR3 is 15 amino acids. V was shortened by 1 base and J by 0 bases, with 7 bases between the two germline ends. CDR1 SGHAT and CDR2 FQNNGV come from the germline V gene.

At least ten counts were recorded for this clonotype. The chain recombines TRBV20-1 with TRBJ2-2; D call uncertain. The CDR3 loop spans 15 amino acids. From germline, CDR1 is DFQATT and CDR2 SNEGSKA (reference sequence). V was cut by 1 base and J by 7 bases, with 16 bases left in between. The CDR3 loop reads CSARVGRAEDGELFF. The CDR3 DNA is TGCAGTGCTAGAGTTGGAAGGGCGGAAGACGGGGAGCTGTTTTTT.

This clonotype showed up many times. The J gene is TRBJ1-1, the V gene TRBV6-5; the D is unclear. CDR1 is MNHEY, CDR2 SVGAGI, per germline. Trimming removed 0 bases at V and 4 bases at J, with 3 bases between. The CDR3 contains 12 residues. In nucleotides, the CDR3 is TGTGCCAGCAGTTACTCAGTCACTGAAGCTTTCTTT. Amino acid sequence: CASSYSVTEAFF.

This chain connects TRBV7-9 to TRBJ2-7, with D perhaps matching TRBD1 (6 bases). V was cut by 5 bases and J by 6 bases, with 14 bases left in between. The germline gives CDR1 SEHNR, CDR2 FQNEAQ (reference sequence). The CDR3 consists of 13 residues. CDR3 region: CASSPGTHREQYF. The CDR3, as DNA: TGTGCCAGCAGCCCTGGGACACACCGCGAGCAGTACTTC.

The table lists this clonotype with many counts. This chain connects TRBV20-1 to TRBJ1-1; D is unresolved. The CDR3 is 16 residues long. Trimming cost V 1 base and J 1 base, with 16 bases left between them. The germline gives CDR1 DFQATT, CDR2 SNEGSKA (reference sequence). CDR3 coding DNA: TGCAGTGCTAGAGTGACTGCAGGTATGGCGAACACTGAAGCTTTCTTT. It is translated as CSARVTAGMANTEAFF.

This clonotype appeared a few times. The chain couples TRBV29-1 to TRBJ2-7; 8 bases line up with TRBD1. Germline CDR1 and CDR2: SQVTM and ANQGSEA. The CDR3 is 13 amino acids. J gave up 0 bases and V 6 bases, and 4 bases lay outside the gene matches. CDR3: CSVRQGSSYEQYF. CDR3 DNA: TGCAGCGTGCGACAGGGGAGCTCCTACGAGCAGTACTTC.

This clonotype came up many times. This chain uses TRBV30 with TRBJ1-5; the D gene is possibly TRBD1 (6 bases). Germline CDR1 reads GTSNPN; CDR2 reads SVGIG (reference sequence). Trimming took off 1 base at V and 5 bases at J, with 12 bases between the two ends. There are 14 residues in the CDR3. In DNA, the CDR3 is TGTGCCTGGAGTGAGGGACAAGAATATCAGCCCCAGCATTTT. It yields the protein CAWSEGQEYQPQHF. The full variable domain, its missing parts supplied by reference TRBV30 and TRBJ1-5, is SQTIHQWPATLVQPVGSPLSLECTVEGTSNPNLYWYRQAAGRGLQLLFYSVGIGQISSEVPQNLSASRPQDRQFILSSKKLLLSDSGFYLCAWSEGQEYQPQHFGDGTRLSIL.

The chain uses TRBV5-1 and TRBJ2-7; 8 bases map to TRBD1. From germline, CDR1 is SGHRS and CDR2 YFSETQ. Trimming cost V 0 bases and J 1 base; bases outside gene matches: 0. The CDR3 runs 14 residues. The CDR3 DNA reads TGCGCCAGCAGCTTGGGGGACAGGTCCTACGAGCAGTACTTC. Translated, it gives CASSLGDRSYEQYF.

V usage is TRBV6-2 or TRBV6-3 and J usage is TRBJ2-5; TRBD2 agrees at 13 bases. Losses at the gene ends were 8 bases for V and 4 bases for J; bases not matched to a gene: 10. The germline CDR1 and CDR2 sequences are MNHEY and SVGEGT. This CDR3 has 16 amino acids. CDR3 in amino acids: CASFGLAGEGGETQYF. The CDR3 coding sequence is TGTGCCAGCTTCGGACTAGCGGGAGAGGGAGGAGAGACCCAGTACTTC.

This clonotype was observed at least ten times. This rearrangement joins TRBV30 to TRBJ2-5, with 10 bases lining up with TRBD2. Germline lookup yields CDR1 GTSNPN and CDR2 SVGIG (reference sequence). The CDR3 contains 16 residues. Germline trimming cut 1 base from V and 6 bases from J; bases unmatched to any gene: 11. The CDR3 is CAWSARASGSIKTQYF. The DNA for the CDR3 is TGTGCCTGGAGTGCCAGGGCTAGCGGGAGTATAAAGACCCAGTACTTC.

The V and J genes are TRBV15 and TRBJ2-7; tentatively, D is TRBD2 (6 bases). The CDR3 contains 14 residues. V lost 2 bases to trimming and J lost 1 base, with 9 bases between them. Germline CDR1 is LNHNV and CDR2 is YYDKDF (reference sequence). As DNA, the CDR3 is TGTGCCACCAGCAGACAAGCGGGTTCCTACGAGCAGTACTTC. It is translated as CATSRQAGSYEQYF.